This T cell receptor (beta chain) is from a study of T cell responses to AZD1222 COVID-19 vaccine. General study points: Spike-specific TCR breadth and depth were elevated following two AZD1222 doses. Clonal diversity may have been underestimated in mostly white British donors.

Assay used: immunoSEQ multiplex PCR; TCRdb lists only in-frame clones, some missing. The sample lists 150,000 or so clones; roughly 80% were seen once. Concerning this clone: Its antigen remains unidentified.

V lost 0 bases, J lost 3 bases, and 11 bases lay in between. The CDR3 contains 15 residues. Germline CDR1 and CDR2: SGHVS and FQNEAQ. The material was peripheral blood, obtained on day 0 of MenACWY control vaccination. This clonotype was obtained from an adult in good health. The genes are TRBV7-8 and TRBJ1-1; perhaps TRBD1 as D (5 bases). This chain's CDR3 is CASSLAGRPDTEAFF. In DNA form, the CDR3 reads TGTGCCAGCAGCTTAGCGGGACGTCCGGACACTGAAGCTTTCTTT.